Described below is a single T cell receptor (beta chain) sequence and its context. Its antigen is not identified. The time point: cycle 4 day 1 (C4D1), after 5 to 7 weeks of nivolumab. Each and every patient relapsed after autologous stem cell transplantation, and patients got differing brentuximab vedotin exposure. This specimen belongs to a study of PD-1 blockade in classical Hodgkin lymphoma. Broader study findings: The CD4+ diversity rise by C4D1 was clearest in complete responders. Exclusion covered patients beginning nivolumab under 1 year post-ASCT. Newly diagnosed patients were said to have less baseline TCR diversity than healthy donors did.

The assay was immunoSEQ multiplex PCR, and TCRdb's table has in-frame clones only and misses some. The repertoire holds tens of thousands of clones, with roughly 86% as singletons. The clonotype originates from a human donor with classical Hodgkin lymphoma. Material: peripheral blood mononuclear cells (PBMCs), obtained before the fourth cycle of nivolumab.

The DNA for the CDR3 is TGTGCCAGCAGTCCAGAACGGGACAGGATACTAGCCAAAAACATTCAGTACTTC. Protein product: CASSPERDRILAKNIQYF. The chain has TRBV28 and TRBJ2-4; 8 nucleotides align to TRBD1. V lost 5 bases to trimming and J lost 0 bases; unmatched junction nucleotides: 12. The CDR3 extends over 18 amino acids. Germline values: CDR1 MDHEN, CDR2 SYDVKM.